This record looks at one TCR beta chain sequence and its context. CD45RO-negative cells were positively selected for CCR7, leaving out terminally differentiated effector memory CD45RA+ cells. This record belongs to a study of shared clonotypes between healthy human individuals. Libraries were prepared by immunoSEQ multiplex PCR; TCRdb keeps only in-frame clonotypes and omits some of them. The data hold about 1.9 million clones, with roughly 95% observed a single time. From germline, CDR1 is MNHEY and CDR2 SMNVEV (reference sequence). The CDR3 is made up of 16 amino acids. Trimming pared 0 bases from V and 2 bases from J, leaving 11 bases between.

The rearrangement links TRBV27 to TRBJ1-5; D might be TRBD1 (6 bases). The receptor's source is a man younger than 30 in good health. Some clones in this sample may be carry-over from other donors' samples. The sample taken for sequencing was naive CD8+ T cells from PBMCs. This chain's CDR3 is CASSLSTGDGNQPQHF. The DNA of the CDR3 is TGTGCCAGCAGTTTATCGACAGGAGATGGCAATCAGCCCCAGCATTTT.